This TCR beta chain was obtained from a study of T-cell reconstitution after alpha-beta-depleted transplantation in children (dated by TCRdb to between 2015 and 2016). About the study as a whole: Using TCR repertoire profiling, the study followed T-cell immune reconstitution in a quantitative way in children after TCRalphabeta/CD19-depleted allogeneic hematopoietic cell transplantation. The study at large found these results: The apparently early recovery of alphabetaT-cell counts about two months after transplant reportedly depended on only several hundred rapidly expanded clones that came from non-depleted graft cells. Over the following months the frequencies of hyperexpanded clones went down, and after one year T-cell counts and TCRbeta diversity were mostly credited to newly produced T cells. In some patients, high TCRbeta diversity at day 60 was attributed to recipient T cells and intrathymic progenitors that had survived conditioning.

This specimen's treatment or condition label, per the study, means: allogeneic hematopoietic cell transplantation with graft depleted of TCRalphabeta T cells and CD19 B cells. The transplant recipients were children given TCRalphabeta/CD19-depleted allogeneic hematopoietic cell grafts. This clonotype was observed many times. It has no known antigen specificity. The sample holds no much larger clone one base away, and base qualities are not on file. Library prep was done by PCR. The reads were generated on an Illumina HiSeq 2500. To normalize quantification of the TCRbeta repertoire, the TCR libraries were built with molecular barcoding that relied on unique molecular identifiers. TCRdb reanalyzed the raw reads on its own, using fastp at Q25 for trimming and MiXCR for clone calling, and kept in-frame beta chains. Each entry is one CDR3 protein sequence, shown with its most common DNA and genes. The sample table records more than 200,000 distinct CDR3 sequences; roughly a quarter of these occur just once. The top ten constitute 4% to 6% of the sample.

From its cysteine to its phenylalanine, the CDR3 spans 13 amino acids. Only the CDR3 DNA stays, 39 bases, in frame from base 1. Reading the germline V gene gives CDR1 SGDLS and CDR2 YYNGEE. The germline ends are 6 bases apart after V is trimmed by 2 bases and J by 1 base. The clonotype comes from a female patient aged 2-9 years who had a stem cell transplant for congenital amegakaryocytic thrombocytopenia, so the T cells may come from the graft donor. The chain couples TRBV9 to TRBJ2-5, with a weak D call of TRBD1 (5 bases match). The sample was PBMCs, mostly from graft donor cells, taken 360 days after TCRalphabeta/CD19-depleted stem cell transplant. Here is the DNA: TGTGCCAGCAGCGTGACAGTCCAAGAGACCCAGTACTTC. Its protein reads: CASSVTVQETQYF.